A single sample gave rise to the 2 T cell receptor beta chains below, sequenced in a study of identical twins. From the 5' RACE reads, TCRdb called clonotypes with MiXCR, one entry per CDR3 protein. The sample lists about 390,000 distinct CDR3 sequences, 9% occurring once. The sample was naive T cells sorted from blood. The source of these receptors is a woman in her forties or fifties in good health.

This clonotype was seen ten or more times. J is TRBJ1-1 and V is TRBV20-1; D is unclear. The CDR3 totals 12 residues. V was cut by 4 bases and J by 3 bases, with 9 bases left in between. Looked up from germline, CDR1 is DFQATT and CDR2 is SNEGSKA (reference sequence). CDR3 amino acids: CSATGLDTEAFF. As DNA, the CDR3 is TGCAGTGCTACTGGTTTGGACACTGAAGCTTTCTTT.

CDR3: CASSQISRGELFF. CDR3 in DNA: TGTGCCAGCAGCCAAATAAGCCGCGGGGAGCTGTTTTTT. The V call is TRBV3-1, the J call TRBJ2-2; no reliable D call. Germline V gene data show CDR1 as LGHDT and CDR2 as YNNKEL (reference sequence). V was clipped by 2 bases and J by 7 bases, with 8 bases between them. The CDR3 runs to 13 residues.